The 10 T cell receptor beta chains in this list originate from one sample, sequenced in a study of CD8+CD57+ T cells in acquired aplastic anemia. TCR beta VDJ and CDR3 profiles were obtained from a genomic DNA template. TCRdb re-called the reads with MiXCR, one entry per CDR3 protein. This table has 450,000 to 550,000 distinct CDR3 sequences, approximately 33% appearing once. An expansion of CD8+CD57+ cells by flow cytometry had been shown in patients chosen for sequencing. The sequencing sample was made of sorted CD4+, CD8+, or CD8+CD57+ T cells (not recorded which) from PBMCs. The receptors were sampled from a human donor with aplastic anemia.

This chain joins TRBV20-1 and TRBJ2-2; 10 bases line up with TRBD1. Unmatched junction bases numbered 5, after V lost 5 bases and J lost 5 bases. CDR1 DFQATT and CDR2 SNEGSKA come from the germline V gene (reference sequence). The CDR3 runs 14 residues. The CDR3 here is CSAPWTGGTGELFF. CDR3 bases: TGCAGTGCTCCGTGGACAGGGGGGACCGGGGAGCTGTTTTTT.

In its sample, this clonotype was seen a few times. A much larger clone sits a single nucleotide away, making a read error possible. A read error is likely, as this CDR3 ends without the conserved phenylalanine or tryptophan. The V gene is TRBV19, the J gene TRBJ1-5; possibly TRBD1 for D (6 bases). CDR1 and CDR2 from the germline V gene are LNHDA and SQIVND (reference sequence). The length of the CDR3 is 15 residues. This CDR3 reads CASSNGGHSNQPQHL. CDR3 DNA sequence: TGTGCCAGCAGTAACGGGGGGCATAGCAATCAGCCCCAGCATCTT.

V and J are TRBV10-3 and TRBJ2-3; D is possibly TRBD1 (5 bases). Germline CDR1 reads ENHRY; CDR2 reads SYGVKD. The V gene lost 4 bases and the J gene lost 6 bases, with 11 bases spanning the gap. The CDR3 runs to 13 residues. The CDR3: CAISGQGGDTQYF. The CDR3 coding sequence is TGTGCCATCAGTGGGCAGGGCGGCGATACGCAGTATTTT.

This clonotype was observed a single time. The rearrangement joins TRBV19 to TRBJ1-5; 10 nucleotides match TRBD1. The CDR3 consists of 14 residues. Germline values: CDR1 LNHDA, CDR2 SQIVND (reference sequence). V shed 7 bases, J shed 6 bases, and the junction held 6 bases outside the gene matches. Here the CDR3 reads CASKRTGGGQPQHF. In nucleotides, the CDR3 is TGTGCCAGTAAGAGGACAGGGGGAGGTCAGCCCCAGCATTTT.

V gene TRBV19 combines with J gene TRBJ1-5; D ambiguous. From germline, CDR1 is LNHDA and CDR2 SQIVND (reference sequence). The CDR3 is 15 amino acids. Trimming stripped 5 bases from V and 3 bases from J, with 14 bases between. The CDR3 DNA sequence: TGTGCCAGTAGTTGGGGATCAGCTTCCAATCAGCCCCAGCATTTT. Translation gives CASSWGSASNQPQHF.

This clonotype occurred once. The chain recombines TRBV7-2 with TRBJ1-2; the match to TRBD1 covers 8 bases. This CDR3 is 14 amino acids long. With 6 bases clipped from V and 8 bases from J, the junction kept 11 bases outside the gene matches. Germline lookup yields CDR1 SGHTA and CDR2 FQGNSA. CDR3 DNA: TGTGCCAGCAGTCGGGACAGGAACGATATCGGCTACACCTTC. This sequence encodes CASSRDRNDIGYTF.

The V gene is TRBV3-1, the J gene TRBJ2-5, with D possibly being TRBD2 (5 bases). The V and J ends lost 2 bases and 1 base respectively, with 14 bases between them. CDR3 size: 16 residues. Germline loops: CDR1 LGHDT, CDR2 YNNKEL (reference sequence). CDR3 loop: CASSQPFKRSQETQYF. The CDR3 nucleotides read TGTGCCAGCAGCCAACCCTTCAAGCGGTCCCAAGAGACCCAGTACTTC.

CDR3 DNA: TGCAGCGTTGTAGGCAGCTCCTATGGCTACACCTTC. Translated: CSVVGSSYGYTF. This chain uses TRBV29-1 with TRBJ1-2; D unresolved. Germline loops: CDR1 SQVTM, CDR2 ANQGSEA. V lost 4 bases, J lost 4 bases, and 10 bases lay in between. The CDR3 covers 12 residues.

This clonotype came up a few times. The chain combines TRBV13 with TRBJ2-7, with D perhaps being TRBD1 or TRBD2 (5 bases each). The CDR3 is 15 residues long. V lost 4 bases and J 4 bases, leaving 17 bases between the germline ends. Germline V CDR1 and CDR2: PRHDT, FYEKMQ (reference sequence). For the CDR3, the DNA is TGTGCCAGCAGCTCAGGAGTGAGTTGGGGGTACGAGCAGTACTTC. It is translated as CASSSGVSWGYEQYF.

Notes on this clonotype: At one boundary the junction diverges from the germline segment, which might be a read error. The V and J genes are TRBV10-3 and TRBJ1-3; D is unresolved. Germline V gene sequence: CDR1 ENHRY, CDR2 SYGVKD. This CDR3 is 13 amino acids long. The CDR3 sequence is CASSSQIGNTIYF. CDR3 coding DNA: TGTGCCAGCAGTTCTCAGATCGGAAACACCATATATTTT.